This T cell receptor beta chain was observed in a study of blood T cell repertoires in COVID-19. Background on the study: Spain, Italy and the United States supplied samples that represented acute and convalescent COVID-19. The analysed material was cDNA or gDNA that came from T cells, B-cell-depleted T cells, or PBMCs.

Source study methods: Amplified reference gene primers provided the basis for estimating nucleated cell counts. The repertoire was sequenced with immunoSEQ multiplex PCR; TCRdb's copy has only in-frame clones and lacks some. V and J calls plus clone size are reproduced from that table; the DNA served to infer D and trimming. The sample records about 210,000 clones, about 83% being singletons. The germline gives CDR1 MNHEY, CDR2 SVGAGI. Trimming stripped 6 bases from V and 2 bases from J, with 17 bases between. The CDR3 is 15 amino acids. Sequencing input: peripheral blood. This receptor was obtained from a man between 60 and 75 years old who had recovered from COVID-19. This sequence joins TRBV6-5 and TRBJ2-7; D is perhaps TRBD2 (5 bases). CDR3 protein: CASRPQAVGTYEQYF. The CDR3 DNA sequence: TGTGCCAGCAGACCACAAGCGGTGGGGACCTACGAGCAGTACTTC.